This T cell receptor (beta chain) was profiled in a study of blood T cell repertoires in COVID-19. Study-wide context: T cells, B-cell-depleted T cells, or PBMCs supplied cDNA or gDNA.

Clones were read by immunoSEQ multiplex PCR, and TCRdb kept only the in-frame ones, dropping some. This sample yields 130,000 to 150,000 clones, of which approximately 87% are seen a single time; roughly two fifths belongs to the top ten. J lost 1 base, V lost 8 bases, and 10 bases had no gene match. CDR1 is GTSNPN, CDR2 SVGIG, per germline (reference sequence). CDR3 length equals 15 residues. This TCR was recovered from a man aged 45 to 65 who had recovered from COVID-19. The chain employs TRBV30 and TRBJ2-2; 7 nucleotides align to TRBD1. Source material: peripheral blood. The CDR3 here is CAQMTGSQNTGELFF. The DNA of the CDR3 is TGTGCCCAAATGACAGGGTCCCAGAACACCGGGGAGCTGTTTTTT. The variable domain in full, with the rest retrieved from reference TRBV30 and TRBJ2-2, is SQTIHQWPATLVQPVGSPLSLECTVEGTSNPNLYWYRQAAGRGLQLLFYSVGIGQISSEVPQNLSASRPQDRQFILSSKKLLLSDSGFYLCAQMTGSQNTGELFFGEGSRLTVL.